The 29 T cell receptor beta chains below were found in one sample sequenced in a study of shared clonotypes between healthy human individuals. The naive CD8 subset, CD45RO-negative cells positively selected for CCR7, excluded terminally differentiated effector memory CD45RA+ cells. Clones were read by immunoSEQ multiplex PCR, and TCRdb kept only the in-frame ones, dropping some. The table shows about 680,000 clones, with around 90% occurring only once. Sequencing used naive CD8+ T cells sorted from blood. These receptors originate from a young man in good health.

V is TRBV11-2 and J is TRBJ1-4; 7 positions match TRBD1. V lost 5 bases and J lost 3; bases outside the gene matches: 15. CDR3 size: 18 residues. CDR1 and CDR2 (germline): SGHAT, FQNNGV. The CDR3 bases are TGTGCCAGCAGCGCGAACTACAGGGGCTCCGTAGCTAATGAAAAACTGTTTTTT. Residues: CASSANYRGSVANEKLFF.

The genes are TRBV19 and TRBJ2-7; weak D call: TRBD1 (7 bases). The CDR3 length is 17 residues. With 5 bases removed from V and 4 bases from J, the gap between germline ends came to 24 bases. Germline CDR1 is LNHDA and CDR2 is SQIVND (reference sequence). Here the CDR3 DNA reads TGTGCCAGTAGTGAAGCTTCCGAGGGGGCGGGATGGTACGAGCAGTACTTC. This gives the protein CASSEASEGAGWYEQYF.

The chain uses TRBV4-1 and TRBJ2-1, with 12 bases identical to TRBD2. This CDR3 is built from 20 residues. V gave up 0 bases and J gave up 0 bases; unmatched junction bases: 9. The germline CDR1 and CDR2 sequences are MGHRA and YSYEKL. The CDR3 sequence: CASSQDPWTSGISSYNEQFF. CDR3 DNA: TGCGCCAGCAGCCAAGACCCCTGGACTAGCGGGATAAGCTCCTACAATGAGCAGTTCTTC.

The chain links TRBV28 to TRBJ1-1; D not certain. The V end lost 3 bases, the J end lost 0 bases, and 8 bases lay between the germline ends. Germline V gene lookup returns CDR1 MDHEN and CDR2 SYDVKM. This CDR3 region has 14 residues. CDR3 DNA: TGTGCCAGCAGTTTCGTCAGTCTGAACACTGAAGCTTTCTTT. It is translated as CASSFVSLNTEAFF.

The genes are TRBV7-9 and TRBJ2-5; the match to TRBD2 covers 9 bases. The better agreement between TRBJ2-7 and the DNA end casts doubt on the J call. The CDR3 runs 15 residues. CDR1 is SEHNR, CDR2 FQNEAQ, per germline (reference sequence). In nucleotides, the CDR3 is TGTGCCAGCAGCTTATTTAGCGGGAGTCTCTACGAGCAGTACTTC. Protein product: CASSLFSGSLYEQYF.

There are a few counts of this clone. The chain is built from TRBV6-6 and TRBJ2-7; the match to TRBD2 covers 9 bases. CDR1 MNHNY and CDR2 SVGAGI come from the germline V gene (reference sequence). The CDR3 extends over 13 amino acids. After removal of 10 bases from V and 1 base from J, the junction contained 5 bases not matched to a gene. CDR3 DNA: TGTGCCACCATTAGCGGGAGTTCCTACGAGCAGTACTTC. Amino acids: CATISGSSYEQYF.

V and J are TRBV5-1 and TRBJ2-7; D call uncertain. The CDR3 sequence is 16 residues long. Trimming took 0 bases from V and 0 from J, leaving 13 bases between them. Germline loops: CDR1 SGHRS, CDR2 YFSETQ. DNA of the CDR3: TGCGCCAGCAGCTTGGCCCAGGCTAGATTCTCCTACGAGCAGTACTTC. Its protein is CASSLAQARFSYEQYF.

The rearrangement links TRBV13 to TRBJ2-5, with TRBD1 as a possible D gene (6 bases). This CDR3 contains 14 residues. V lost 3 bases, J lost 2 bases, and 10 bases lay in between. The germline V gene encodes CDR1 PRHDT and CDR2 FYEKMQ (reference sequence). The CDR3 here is CASSFTGRQETQYF. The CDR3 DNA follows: TGTGCCAGCAGCTTTACAGGGCGGCAAGAGACCCAGTACTTC.

CDR3 bases: TGTGCCAGCAGTTTGGGCTCCCTGGGGGAGCAGTACTTC. Translating gives CASSLGSLGEQYF. The chain is built from TRBV27 and TRBJ2-7, with D hard to call. V was clipped by 3 bases and J by 7 bases, with 13 bases between them. This CDR3 contains 13 residues. The germline V gene has CDR1 MNHEY and CDR2 SMNVEV (reference sequence).

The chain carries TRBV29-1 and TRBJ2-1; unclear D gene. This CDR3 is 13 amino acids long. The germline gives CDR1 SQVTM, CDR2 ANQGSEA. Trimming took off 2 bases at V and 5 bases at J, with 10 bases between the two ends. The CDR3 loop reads CSVENQVDNEQFF. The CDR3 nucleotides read TGCAGCGTTGAAAATCAGGTTGACAATGAGCAGTTCTTC.

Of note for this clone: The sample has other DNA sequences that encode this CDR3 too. CDR3 in amino acids: CASSESSYNEQFF. The CDR3, as DNA: TGTGCCAGCAGCGAAAGCTCCTACAATGAGCAGTTCTTC. The chain is built from TRBV6-4 and TRBJ2-1; D gene unclear. The CDR3 has 13 amino acids. The V gene's germline CDR1 is MRHNA and CDR2 SNTAGT. Trimming pared 6 bases from V and 0 bases from J, leaving 6 bases between.

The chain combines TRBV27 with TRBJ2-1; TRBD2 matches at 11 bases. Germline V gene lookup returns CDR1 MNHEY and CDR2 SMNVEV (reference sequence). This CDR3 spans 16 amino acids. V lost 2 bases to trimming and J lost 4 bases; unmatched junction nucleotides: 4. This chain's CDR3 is CASSLTSGSLYNEQFF. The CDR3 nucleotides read TGTGCCAGCAGTTTAACTAGCGGGAGCCTTTACAATGAGCAGTTCTTC.

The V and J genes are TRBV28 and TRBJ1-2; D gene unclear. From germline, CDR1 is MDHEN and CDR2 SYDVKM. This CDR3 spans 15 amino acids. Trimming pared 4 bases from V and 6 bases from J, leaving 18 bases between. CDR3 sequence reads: CASSSTGEGKDGYTF. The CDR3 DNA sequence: TGTGCCAGCAGTTCGACCGGAGAGGGTAAGGATGGCTACACCTTC.

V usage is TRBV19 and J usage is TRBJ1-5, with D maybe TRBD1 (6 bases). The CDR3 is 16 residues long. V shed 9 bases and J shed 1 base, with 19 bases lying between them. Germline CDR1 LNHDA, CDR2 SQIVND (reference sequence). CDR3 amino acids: CASRGLLPKSNQPQHF. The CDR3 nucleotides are TGTGCCAGCAGGGGACTTCTTCCGAAGAGCAATCAGCCCCAGCATTTT. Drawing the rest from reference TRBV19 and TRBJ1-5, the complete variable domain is DGGITQSPKYLFRKEGQNVTLSCEQNLNHDAMYWYRQDPGQGLRLIYYSQIVNDFQKGDIAEGYSVSREKKESFPLTVTSAQKNPTAFYLCASRGLLPKSNQPQHFGDGTRLSIL.

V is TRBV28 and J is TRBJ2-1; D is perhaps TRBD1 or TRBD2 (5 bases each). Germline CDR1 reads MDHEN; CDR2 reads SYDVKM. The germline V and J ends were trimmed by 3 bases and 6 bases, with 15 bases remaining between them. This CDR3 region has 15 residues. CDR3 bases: TGTGCCAGCAGTTTGTACCGGGACCCAATCAATGAGCAGTTCTTC. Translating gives CASSLYRDPINEQFF.

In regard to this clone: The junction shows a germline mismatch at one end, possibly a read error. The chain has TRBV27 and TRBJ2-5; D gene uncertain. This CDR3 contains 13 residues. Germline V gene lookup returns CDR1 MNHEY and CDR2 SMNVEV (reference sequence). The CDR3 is CATSGGVEETQYF. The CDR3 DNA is TGTGCCACTAGTGGTGGGGTGGAAGAAACCCAGTACTTC.

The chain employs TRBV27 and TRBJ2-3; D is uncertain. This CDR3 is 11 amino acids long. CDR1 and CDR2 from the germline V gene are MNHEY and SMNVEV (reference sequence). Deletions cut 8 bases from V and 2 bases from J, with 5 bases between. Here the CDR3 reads CASGFTDTQYF. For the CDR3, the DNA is TGTGCCAGCGGATTCACAGATACGCAGTATTTT.

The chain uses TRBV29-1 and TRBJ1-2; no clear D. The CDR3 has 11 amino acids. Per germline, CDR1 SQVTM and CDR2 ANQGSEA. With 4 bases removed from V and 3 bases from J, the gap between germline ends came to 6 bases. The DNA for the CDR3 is TGCAGCGTTGCATTTGACTATGGCTACACCTTC. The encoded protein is CSVAFDYGYTF.

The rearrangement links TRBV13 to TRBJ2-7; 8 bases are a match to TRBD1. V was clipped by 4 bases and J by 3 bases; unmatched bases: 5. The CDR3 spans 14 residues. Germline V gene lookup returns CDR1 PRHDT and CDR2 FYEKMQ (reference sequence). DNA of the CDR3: TGTGCCAGCAGCTCCCGGGACAGGTTCTACGAGCAGTACTTC. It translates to CASSSRDRFYEQYF.

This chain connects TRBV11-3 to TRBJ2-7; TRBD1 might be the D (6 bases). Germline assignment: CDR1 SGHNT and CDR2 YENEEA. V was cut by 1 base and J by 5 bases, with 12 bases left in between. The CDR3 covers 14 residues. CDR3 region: CASSLGSGADEQYF. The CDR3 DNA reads TGTGCCAGCAGCTTAGGCTCAGGGGCGGACGAGCAGTACTTC.

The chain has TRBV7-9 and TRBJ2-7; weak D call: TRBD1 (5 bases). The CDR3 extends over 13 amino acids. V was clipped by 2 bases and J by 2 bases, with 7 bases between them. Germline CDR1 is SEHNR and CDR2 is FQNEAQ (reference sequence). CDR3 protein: CASSLTGPYEQYF. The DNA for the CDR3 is TGTGCCAGCAGCTTAACAGGTCCCTACGAGCAGTACTTC.

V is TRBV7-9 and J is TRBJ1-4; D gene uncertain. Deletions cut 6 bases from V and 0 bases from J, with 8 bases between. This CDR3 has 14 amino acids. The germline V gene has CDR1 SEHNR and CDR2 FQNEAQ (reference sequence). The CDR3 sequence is CASSGPPTNEKLFF. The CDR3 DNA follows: TGTGCCAGCAGTGGGCCTCCAACTAATGAAAAACTGTTTTTT.

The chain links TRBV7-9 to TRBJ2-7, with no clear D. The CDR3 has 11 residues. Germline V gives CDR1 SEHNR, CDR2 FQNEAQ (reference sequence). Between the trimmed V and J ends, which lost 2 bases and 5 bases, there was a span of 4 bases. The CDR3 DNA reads TGTGCCAGCAGCTTACAGGACGAGCAGTACTTC. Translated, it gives CASSLQDEQYF. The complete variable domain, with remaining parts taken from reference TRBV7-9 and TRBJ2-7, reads DTGVSQNPRHKITKRGQNVTFRCDPISEHNRLYWYRQTLGQGPEFLTYFQNEAQLEKSRLLSDRFSAERPKGSFSTLEIQRTEQGDSAMYLCASSLQDEQYFGPGTRLTVT.

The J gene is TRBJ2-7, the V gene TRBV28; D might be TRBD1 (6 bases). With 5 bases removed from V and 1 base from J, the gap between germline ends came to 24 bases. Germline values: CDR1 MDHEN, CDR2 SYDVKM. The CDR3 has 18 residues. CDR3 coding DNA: TGTGCCAGCAGTACTGTTTATCAGGGACAATACGAATCCTACGAGCAGTACTTC. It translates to CASSTVYQGQYESYEQYF.

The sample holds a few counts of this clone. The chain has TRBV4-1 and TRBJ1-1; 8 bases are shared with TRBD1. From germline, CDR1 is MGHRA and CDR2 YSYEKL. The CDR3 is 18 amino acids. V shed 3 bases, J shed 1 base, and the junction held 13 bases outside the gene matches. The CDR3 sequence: CASSQGPTGTGWNTEAFF. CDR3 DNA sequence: TGCGCCAGCAGCCAGGGCCCAACCGGGACAGGATGGAACACTGAAGCTTTCTTT.

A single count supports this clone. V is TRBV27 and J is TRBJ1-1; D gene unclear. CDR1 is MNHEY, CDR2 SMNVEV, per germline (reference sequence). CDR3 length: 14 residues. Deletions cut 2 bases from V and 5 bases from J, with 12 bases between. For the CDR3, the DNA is TGTGCCAGCAGTTTAAGTTTTGGGTGGACTGAAGCTTTCTTT. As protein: CASSLSFGWTEAFF.

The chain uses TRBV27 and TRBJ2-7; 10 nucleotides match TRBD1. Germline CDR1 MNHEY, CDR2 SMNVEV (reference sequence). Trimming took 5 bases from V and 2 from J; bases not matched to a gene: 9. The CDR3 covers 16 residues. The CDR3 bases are TGTGCCAGCAGTCTGGACAGGGGGAGTGGTACCTACGAGCAGTACTTC. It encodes CASSLDRGSGTYEQYF.

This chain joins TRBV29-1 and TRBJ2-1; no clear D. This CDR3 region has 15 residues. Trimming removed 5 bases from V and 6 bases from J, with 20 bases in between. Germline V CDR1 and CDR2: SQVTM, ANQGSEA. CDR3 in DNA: TGCAGCGTTTCATCAGACCCCAGTTTTTTCAATGAGCAGTTCTTC. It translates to CSVSSDPSFFNEQFF.

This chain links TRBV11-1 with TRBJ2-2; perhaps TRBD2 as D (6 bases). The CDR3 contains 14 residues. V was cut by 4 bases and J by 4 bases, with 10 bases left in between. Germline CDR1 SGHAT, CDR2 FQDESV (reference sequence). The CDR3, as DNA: TGTGCCAGCAGCTACTGGGGAGGCACCGGGGAGCTGTTTTTT. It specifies CASSYWGGTGELFF.